This T cell receptor beta chain was obtained from a study of T cell responses to AZD1222 COVID-19 vaccine. Only one count was recorded for this clone. What it binds is not known. The protocol was immunoSEQ multiplex PCR, while the TCRdb copy is restricted to in-frame clones and leaves out a portion. The sample lists around 120,000 clones, approximately 92% occurring once. Study results and limitations: An increase in Spike-specific TCR breadth and depth was observed after two AZD1222 doses.

Material: peripheral blood, obtained 28 days after the second AZD1222 dose. The TCR comes from an adult who received the AZD1222 COVID-19 vaccine.

The CDR3: CASRRGYESYEQYF. For the CDR3, the DNA is TGTGCCAGCAGAAGGGGGTATGAGTCCTACGAGCAGTACTTC. The chain has TRBV6-6 and TRBJ2-7, with D maybe TRBD1 (6 bases). From germline, CDR1 is MNHNY and CDR2 SVGAGI (reference sequence). This CDR3 has 14 amino acids. Trimming took off 6 bases at V and 1 base at J, with 13 bases between the two ends.